The source of this TCR beta chain is a study of T cells in Graves' hyperthyroidism and ophthalmopathy. In the study overall: Peripheral blood samples were taken at initial diagnosis, prior to any treatment.

This clonotype was recorded many times. Germline CDR1 MDHEN, CDR2 SYDVKM. The V segment lost 10 bases and the J segment 6 bases; nucleotides outside the gene matches: 6. CDR3 size: 12 residues. TCR beta CDR3 regions were amplified from RNA transcripts. When the TCR CDR3 underwent first-round RT-PCR, the HTBI primer set was used. TCRdb re-analysed the multiplex PCR reads in MiXCR, keeping a single row per CDR3 protein. In the table there are 350,000 to 450,000 distinct CDR3 sequences, about 15% of which are singletons. Sequences were obtained from blood. The TCR was taken from a woman aged 60-75 years with Graves' hyperthyroidism. The chain has TRBV28 and TRBJ1-5; 7 nucleotides line up with TRBD1. CDR3 loop: CATSGGGQPQHF. As DNA, the CDR3 is TGTGCCACATCAGGGGGGGGTCAGCCCCAGCATTTT.